Listed here are 24 T cell receptor beta chains from one sample, sequenced in a study of blood T cell repertoires in COVID-19. Some clones are missing from TCRdb's copy, which holds only in-frame ones; the method was immunoSEQ multiplex PCR. The table records approximately 49,000 clones, less than 90% of them present only once. The sample was peripheral blood. The receptors here all came from a man aged 50 to 59 with acute or convalescent COVID-19.

The chain couples TRBV10-1 to TRBJ1-5; D is perhaps TRBD1 (5 bases). The germline V gene has CDR1 WNHNN and CDR2 SYGVQD (reference sequence). Trimming left V 4 bases short and J 6 bases short, with 10 bases between. This CDR3 comprises 13 residues. CDR3 region: CASSAGGSQPQHF. The CDR3 nucleotides read TGCGCCAGCAGTGCCGGGGGTAGTCAGCCCCAGCATTTT.

V gene TRBV7-2 combines with J gene TRBJ1-2; TRBD1 matches at 8 bases. The CDR3 consists of 14 residues. V dropped 7 bases and J dropped 4; count of bases not matched to a gene: 8. Germline V gene data show CDR1 as SGHTA and CDR2 as FQGNSA. The CDR3 DNA is TGTGCCAGCAACCCCGAGGACAGGGCCTATGGCTACACCTTC. Translating it yields CASNPEDRAYGYTF.

J is TRBJ2-7 and V is TRBV29-1; 10 nucleotides agree with TRBD1. Germline V lookup: CDR1 SQVTM, CDR2 ANQGSEA. V gave up 7 bases and J gave up 5 bases; unmatched junction bases: 2. The CDR3 has 11 residues. The CDR3, as DNA: TGCAGCGCGGGACAGGGGAACGAGCAGTACTTC. It is translated as CSAGQGNEQYF.

The rearrangement links TRBV5-5 to TRBJ2-5, with D maybe TRBD2 (6 bases). Trimming removed 2 bases at V and 1 base at J, with 12 bases between. The germline V gene encodes CDR1 SGHKS and CDR2 YYEKEE (reference sequence). The CDR3 consists of 15 residues. For the CDR3, the DNA is TGTGCCAGCAGCTTATCAGGGAGGACCCAAGAGACCCAGTACTTC. It translates to CASSLSGRTQETQYF.

The chain links TRBV5-6 to TRBJ1-2, with D tentatively TRBD1 (6 bases). Trimming shortened V by 4 bases and J by 7 bases, and 17 bases separated the two germline ends. Germline V lookup: CDR1 SGHDT, CDR2 YYEEEE. CDR3 length: 14 amino acids. The CDR3 reads CASSLRTADRGYTF. CDR3 DNA: TGTGCCAGCAGCCTTAGGACAGCCGACCGTGGCTACACCTTC.

The chain carries TRBV7-2 and TRBJ2-7; D is undetermined. V shed 1 base and J shed 4 bases, with 8 bases lying between them. The germline V gene encodes CDR1 SGHTA and CDR2 FQGNSA. This CDR3 has 13 amino acids. For the CDR3, the DNA is TGTGCCAGCAGCTTAGACCTAACGTACGAGCAGTACTTC. It codes for CASSLDLTYEQYF.

The chain combines TRBV5-1 with TRBJ1-2, with a possible D match to TRBD1 (6 bases). V gave up 4 bases and J gave up 8 bases, with 21 bases separating them. From germline, CDR1 is SGHRS and CDR2 YFSETQ. The CDR3 is 15 residues long. CDR3 protein: CASSKGAGTLAGYTF. The CDR3 nucleotides read TGCGCCAGCAGCAAAGGCGCAGGGACATTAGCCGGCTACACCTTC.

This chain uses TRBV4-3 with TRBJ2-1; TRBD2 aligns across 9 bases. V trimming: 4 bases; J trimming: 3 bases; junction bases outside the gene matches: 16. The V gene's germline CDR1 is LGHNA and CDR2 YSLEER. The CDR3 is 19 amino acids. For the CDR3, the DNA is TGCGCCAGCAGCCGCGGGACCTCGGGACTAGCTATGGGCTACAATGAGCAGTTCTTC. Its translation: CASSRGTSGLAMGYNEQFF.

The rearrangement joins TRBV6-5 to TRBJ2-5, with TRBD1 identical over 9 bases. CDR1 and CDR2 (germline): MNHEY, SVGAGI. The CDR3 length is 14 residues. The trim removed 9 bases at V and 7 bases at J, leaving 12 bases unmatched. The CDR3 DNA reads TGTGCCAGTAGACTCACGACAGGGGGAAGGACCCAGTACTTC. Its protein product is CASRLTTGGRTQYF.

This chain connects TRBV19 to TRBJ2-3; weak D call: TRBD2 (5 bases). The CDR3 totals 17 residues. Germline CDR1 LNHDA, CDR2 SQIVND (reference sequence). V shed 5 bases and J shed 4 bases, with 22 bases lying between them. The CDR3 nucleotides read TGTGCCAGTAGTCCCCGGGCAGGACCTTTCGGGGCAGATACGCAGTATTTT. It codes for CASSPRAGPFGADTQYF. The full variable domain, completed using reference TRBV19 and TRBJ2-3, is DGGITQSPKYLFRKEGQNVTLSCEQNLNHDAMYWYRQDPGQGLRLIYYSQIVNDFQKGDIAEGYSVSREKKESFPLTVTSAQKNPTAFYLCASSPRAGPFGADTQYFGPGTRLTVL.

The V gene is TRBV6-2 or TRBV6-3, the J gene TRBJ2-3, with D tentatively TRBD1 (5 bases). The V end was cut by 0 bases, the J end by 9 bases, with 19 bases between. The CDR3 consists of 16 residues. Germline V gene data show CDR1 as MNHEY and CDR2 as SVGEGT. CDR3 in DNA: TGTGCCAGCAGTTACTCGTCAGGGTCCCATCCCCGGACGCAGTATTTT. Translated: CASSYSSGSHPRTQYF.

The chain combines TRBV19 with TRBJ2-7, with 7 bases fitting TRBD1. Germline V gene data show CDR1 as LNHDA and CDR2 as SQIVND (reference sequence). V dropped 1 base and J dropped 3; count of bases not matched to a gene: 3. The CDR3 runs to 14 residues. CDR3 loop: CASSIGGTDYEQYF. The CDR3 nucleotides are TGTGCCAGTAGTATAGGGGGGACAGACTACGAGCAGTACTTC.

This clone has just a few counts. This sequence joins TRBV4-2 and TRBJ2-3, with D possibly matching TRBD2 (5 bases). The CDR3 sequence is 16 residues long. With 9 bases removed from V and 3 bases from J, the gap between germline ends came to 22 bases. Germline-derived CDR1 and CDR2 are LGHNA and YNFKEQ. The CDR3 nucleotides are TGTGCCAGTAAGGGAGAGGCGGCAAGCAGGACAGATACGCAGTATTTT. Its translation: CASKGEAASRTDTQYF.

The CDR3 here is CASSFARVGRSNYGYTF. Written as DNA, the CDR3 is TGTGCCAGCAGTTTTGCCAGGGTCGGCCGGTCCAACTATGGCTACACCTTC. The rearrangement links TRBV28 to TRBJ1-2; D possibly corresponds to TRBD1 (5 bases). The germline V gene encodes CDR1 MDHEN and CDR2 SYDVKM. The CDR3 loop spans 17 amino acids. Trimming cost V 3 bases and J 2 bases, with 19 bases left between them.

This rearrangement joins TRBV14 to TRBJ2-7; the D gene is possibly TRBD1 (5 bases). V was pared by 1 base and J by 5 bases, with 12 bases between. From germline, CDR1 is SGHDN and CDR2 FVKESK. The CDR3 sequence is 14 residues long. The CDR3: CASSQGQFSDEQYF. Here the CDR3 DNA reads TGTGCCAGCAGCCAAGGACAGTTTTCTGACGAGCAGTACTTC.

This clone was seen only once. The CDR3 DNA reads TGTGCCAGCCTAGCGGGGGGGGGACAAGAGACCCAGTACTTC. It translates to CASLAGGGQETQYF. The genes are TRBV6-5 and TRBJ2-5; TRBD2 agrees at 12 bases. Trimming cost V 8 bases and J 2 bases; bases outside gene matches: 3. The CDR3 has 14 residues. Germline V gives CDR1 MNHEY, CDR2 SVGAGI.

This clone was counted a single time. This chain connects TRBV19 to TRBJ1-3; the match to TRBD1 covers 8 bases. CDR1 is LNHDA, CDR2 SQIVND, per germline (reference sequence). The CDR3 spans 17 residues. Trimming cost V 7 bases and J 0 bases; bases outside gene matches: 11. The CDR3 reads CASTPLRTGSSGNTIYF. Written as DNA, the CDR3 is TGTGCCAGTACCCCCCTCCGGACAGGGAGCTCTGGAAACACCATATATTTT.

The genes are TRBV6-5 and TRBJ2-5; TRBD2 agrees at 10 bases. V trimming: 4 bases; J trimming: 5 bases; junction bases outside the gene matches: 7. Germline CDR1 is MNHEY and CDR2 is SVGAGI. CDR3 length: 15 amino acids. The CDR3 coding sequence is TGTGCCAGCAGTTCCCAGCGGGGGGGATCCGAGACCCAGTACTTC. It codes for CASSSQRGGSETQYF.

This clone was counted only a few times. This chain connects TRBV9 to TRBJ1-4; tentatively, D is TRBD1 (6 bases). The germline V and J ends were trimmed by 0 bases and 4 bases, with 10 bases remaining between them. CDR1 and CDR2 (germline): SGDLS, YYNGEE. The CDR3 has 15 residues. CDR3 sequence: CASSVGQGFNEKLFF. CDR3 sequence (DNA): TGTGCCAGCAGCGTAGGTCAGGGGTTTAATGAAAAACTGTTTTTT.

The gene calls are TRBV19 and TRBJ1-2, with D possibly TRBD1 on 5 matching bases. V was trimmed by 1 base and J by 3 bases, leaving 12 bases between them. The length of the CDR3 is 15 residues. Looked up from germline, CDR1 is LNHDA and CDR2 is SQIVND (reference sequence). The CDR3 nucleotides are TGTGCCAGTAGTATAGCGGGGGGACGATACTATGGCTACACCTTC. This encodes CASSIAGGRYYGYTF.

V and J are TRBV19 and TRBJ2-1, with 8 bases matching TRBD2. Germline V gene sequence: CDR1 LNHDA, CDR2 SQIVND (reference sequence). The ends lost 6 bases at V and 0 bases at J; junction bases unmatched: 4. The CDR3 totals 15 residues. The CDR3 sequence: CASSGRAPSYNEQFF. The CDR3 nucleotides are TGTGCCAGTAGCGGGAGGGCCCCCTCCTACAATGAGCAGTTCTTC.

The V and J genes are TRBV29-1 and TRBJ1-1; TRBD1 matches at 7 bases. Germline V gene sequence: CDR1 SQVTM, CDR2 ANQGSEA. V gave up 4 bases and J gave up 0 bases; unmatched junction bases: 5. CDR3 length: 14 residues. This chain's CDR3 is CSVAGTEMNTEAFF. The CDR3 DNA reads TGCAGCGTTGCCGGGACAGAGATGAACACTGAAGCTTTCTTT.

The chain employs TRBV4-2 and TRBJ1-2, with D possibly being TRBD1 (5 bases). CDR3 length: 13 amino acids. Between the trimmed V and J ends, which lost 3 bases and 5 bases, there was a span of 10 bases. The germline gives CDR1 LGHNA, CDR2 YNFKEQ. This CDR3 is CASSQTDGYGYTF. The CDR3 DNA reads TGTGCCAGCAGCCAGACAGACGGTTATGGCTACACCTTC.

The chain employs TRBV28 and TRBJ1-3; weak D call: TRBD1 (5 bases). V was trimmed by 5 bases and J by 0 bases, leaving 14 bases between them. The CDR3 runs to 16 residues. Germline V gene lookup returns CDR1 MDHEN and CDR2 SYDVKM. Here the CDR3 reads CASSHGGGYSGNTIYF. The CDR3 DNA follows: TGTGCCAGCAGTCACGGGGGGGGATACTCTGGAAACACCATATATTTT.